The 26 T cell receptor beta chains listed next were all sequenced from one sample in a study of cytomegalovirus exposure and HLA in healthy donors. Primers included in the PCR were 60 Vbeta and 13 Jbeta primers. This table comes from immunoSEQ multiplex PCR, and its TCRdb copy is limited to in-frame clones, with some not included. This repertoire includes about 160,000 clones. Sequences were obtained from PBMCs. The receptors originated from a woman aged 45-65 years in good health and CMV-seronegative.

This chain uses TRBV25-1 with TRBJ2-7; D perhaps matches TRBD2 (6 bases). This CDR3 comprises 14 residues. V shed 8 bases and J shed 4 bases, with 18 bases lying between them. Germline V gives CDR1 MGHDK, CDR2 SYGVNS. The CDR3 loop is CASPVGTPKYEQYF. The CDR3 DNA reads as TGTGCCAGCCCGGTTGGGACTCCCAAGTACGAGCAGTACTTC.

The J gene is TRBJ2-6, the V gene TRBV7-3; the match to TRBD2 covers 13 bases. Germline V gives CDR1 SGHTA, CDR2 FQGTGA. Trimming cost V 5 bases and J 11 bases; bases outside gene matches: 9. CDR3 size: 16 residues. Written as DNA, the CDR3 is TGTGCCAGCAGCCCACTAGCGGGGGGGCCCTTCCACGTCCTGACTTTC. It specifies CASSPLAGGPFHVLTF. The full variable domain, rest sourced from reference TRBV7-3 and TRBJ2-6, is GAGVSQTPSNKVTEKGKYVELRCDPISGHTALYWYRQSLGQGPEFLIYFQGTGAADDSGLPNDRFFAVRPEGSVSTLKIQRTERGDSAVYLCASSPLAGGPFHVLTFGAGSRLTVL.

CDR3: CASSLVGDGYTF. In DNA form, the CDR3 reads TGTGCCAGCAGCTTAGTGGGAGATGGCTACACCTTC. The J gene is TRBJ1-2, the V gene TRBV7-9; D unclear. Germline lookup yields CDR1 SEHNR and CDR2 FQNEAQ (reference sequence). Trimming removed 1 base from V and 6 bases from J, with 6 bases in between. This CDR3 comprises 12 residues. Complete variable domain (other parts from reference TRBV7-9 and TRBJ1-2): DTGVSQNPRHKITKRGQNVTFRCDPISEHNRLYWYRQTLGQGPEFLTYFQNEAQLEKSRLLSDRFSAERPKGSFSTLEIQRTEQGDSAMYLCASSLVGDGYTFGSGTRLTVV.

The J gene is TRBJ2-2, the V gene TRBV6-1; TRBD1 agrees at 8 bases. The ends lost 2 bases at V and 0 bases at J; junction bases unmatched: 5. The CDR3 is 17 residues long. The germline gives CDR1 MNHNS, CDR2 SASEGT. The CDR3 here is CASSETTGGSNTGELFF. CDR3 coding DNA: TGTGCCAGCAGTGAAACAACAGGGGGATCGAACACCGGGGAGCTGTTTTTT.

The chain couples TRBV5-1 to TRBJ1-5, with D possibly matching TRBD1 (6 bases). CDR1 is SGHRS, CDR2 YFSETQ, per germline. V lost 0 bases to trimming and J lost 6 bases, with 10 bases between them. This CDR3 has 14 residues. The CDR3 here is CASSLAGAGQPQHF. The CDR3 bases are TGCGCCAGCAGCTTGGCAGGGGCGGGTCAGCCCCAGCATTTT.

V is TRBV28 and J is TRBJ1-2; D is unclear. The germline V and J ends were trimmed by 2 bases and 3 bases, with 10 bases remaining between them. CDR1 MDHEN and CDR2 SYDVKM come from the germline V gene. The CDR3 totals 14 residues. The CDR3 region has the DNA TGTGCCAGCAGTTTAATGCAGGAGGACTATGGCTACACCTTC. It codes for CASSLMQEDYGYTF.

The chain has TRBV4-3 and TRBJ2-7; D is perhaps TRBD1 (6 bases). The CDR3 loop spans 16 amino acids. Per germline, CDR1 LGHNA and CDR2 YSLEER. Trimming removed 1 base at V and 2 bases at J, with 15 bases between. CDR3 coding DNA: TGCGCCAGCAGCCAAGGAGCACAGGGACGTACCTACGAGCAGTACTTC. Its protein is CASSQGAQGRTYEQYF.

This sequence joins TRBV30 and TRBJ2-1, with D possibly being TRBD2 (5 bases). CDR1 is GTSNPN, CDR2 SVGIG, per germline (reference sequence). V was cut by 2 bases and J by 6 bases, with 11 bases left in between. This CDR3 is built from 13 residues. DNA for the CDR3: TGTGCCTGGAGTACACTAGTAGGCAATGAGCAGTTCTTC. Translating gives CAWSTLVGNEQFF.

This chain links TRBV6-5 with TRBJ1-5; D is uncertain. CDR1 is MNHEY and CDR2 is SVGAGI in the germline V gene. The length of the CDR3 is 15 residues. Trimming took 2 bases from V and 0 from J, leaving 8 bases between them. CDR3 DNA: TGTGCCAGCAGTTACGCAGGCAATAGCAATCAGCCCCAGCATTTT. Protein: CASSYAGNSNQPQHF.

Here the CDR3 reads CASSFRAPSTDTQYF. As DNA, the CDR3 is TGTGCCAGCAGTTTCAGGGCACCTAGCACAGATACGCAGTATTTT. The rearrangement joins TRBV27 to TRBJ2-3; TRBD1 is a possible D gene (5 bases). V lost 3 bases to trimming and J lost 0 bases, with 10 bases between them. Germline V lookup: CDR1 MNHEY, CDR2 SMNVEV (reference sequence). The CDR3 covers 15 residues.

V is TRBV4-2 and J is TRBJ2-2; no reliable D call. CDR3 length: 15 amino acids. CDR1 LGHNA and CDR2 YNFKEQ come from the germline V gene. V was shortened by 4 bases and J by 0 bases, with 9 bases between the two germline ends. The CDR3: CASSLDGANTGELFF. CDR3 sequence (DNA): TGTGCCAGCAGCCTCGATGGAGCGAACACCGGGGAGCTGTTTTTT.

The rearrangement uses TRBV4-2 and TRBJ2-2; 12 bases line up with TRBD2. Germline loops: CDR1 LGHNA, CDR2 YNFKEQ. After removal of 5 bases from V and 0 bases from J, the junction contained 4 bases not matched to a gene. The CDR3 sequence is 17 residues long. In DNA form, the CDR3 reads TGTGCCAGCAGCGCACTAGCGGGGGGTCCGAACACCGGGGAGCTGTTTTTT. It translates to CASSALAGGPNTGELFF.

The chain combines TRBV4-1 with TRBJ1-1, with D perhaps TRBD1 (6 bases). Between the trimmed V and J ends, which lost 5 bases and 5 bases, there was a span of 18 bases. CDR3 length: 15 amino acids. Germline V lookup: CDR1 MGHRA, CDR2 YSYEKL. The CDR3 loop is CASSKGTRGETEAFF. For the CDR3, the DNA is TGCGCCAGCAGCAAAGGGACTAGGGGGGAAACTGAAGCTTTCTTT.

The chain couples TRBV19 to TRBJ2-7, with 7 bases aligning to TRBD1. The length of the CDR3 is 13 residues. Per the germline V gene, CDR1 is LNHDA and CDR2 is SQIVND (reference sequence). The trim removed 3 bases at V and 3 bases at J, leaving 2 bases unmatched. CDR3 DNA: TGTGCCAGTAGTATCGACAGGGACTACGAGCAGTACTTC. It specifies CASSIDRDYEQYF.

The CDR3 DNA reads as TGCGCCAGCAGTCATTTCGTCTTGGGGGAGGCCACCTACGAGCAGTACTTC. Its protein product is CASSHFVLGEATYEQYF. This chain connects TRBV4-1 to TRBJ2-7; the D gene is possibly TRBD2 (6 bases). Trimming cost V 6 bases and J 2 bases, with 23 bases left between them. The CDR3 has 17 amino acids. Germline CDR1 reads MGHRA; CDR2 reads YSYEKL.

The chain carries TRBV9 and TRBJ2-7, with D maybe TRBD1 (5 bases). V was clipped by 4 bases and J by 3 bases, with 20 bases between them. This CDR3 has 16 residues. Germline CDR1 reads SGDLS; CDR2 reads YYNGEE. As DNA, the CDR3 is TGTGCCAGCAGCTCACAGACAGACGGAACGGTCTACGAGCAGTACTTC. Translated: CASSSQTDGTVYEQYF.

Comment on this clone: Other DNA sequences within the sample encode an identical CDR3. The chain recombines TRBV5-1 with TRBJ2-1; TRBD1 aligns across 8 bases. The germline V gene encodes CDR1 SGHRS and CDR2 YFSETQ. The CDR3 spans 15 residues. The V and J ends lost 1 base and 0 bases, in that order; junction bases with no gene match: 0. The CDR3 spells CASSLTGGSYNEQFF. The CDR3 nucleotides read TGCGCCAGCAGCTTGACAGGGGGCTCCTACAATGAGCAGTTCTTC.

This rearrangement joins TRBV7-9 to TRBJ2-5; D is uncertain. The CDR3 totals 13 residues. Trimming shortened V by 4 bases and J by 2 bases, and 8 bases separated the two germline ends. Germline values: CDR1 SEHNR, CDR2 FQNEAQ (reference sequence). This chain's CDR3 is CASSSGLQETQYF. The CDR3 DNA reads TGTGCCAGCAGCTCAGGATTACAAGAGACCCAGTACTTC.

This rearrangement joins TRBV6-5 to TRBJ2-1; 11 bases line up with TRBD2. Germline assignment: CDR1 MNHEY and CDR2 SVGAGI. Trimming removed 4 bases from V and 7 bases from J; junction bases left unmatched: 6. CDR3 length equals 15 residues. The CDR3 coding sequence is TGTGCCAGCAGTTTTAGACTAGCGGGGCTTAATGAGCAGTTCTTC. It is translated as CASSFRLAGLNEQFF.

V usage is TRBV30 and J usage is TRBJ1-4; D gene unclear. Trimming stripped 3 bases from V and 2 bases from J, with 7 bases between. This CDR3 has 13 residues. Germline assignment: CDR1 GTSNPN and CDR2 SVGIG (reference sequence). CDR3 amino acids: CAWRRGTNEKLFF. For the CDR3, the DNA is TGTGCCTGGAGACGGGGTACTAATGAAAAACTGTTTTTT.

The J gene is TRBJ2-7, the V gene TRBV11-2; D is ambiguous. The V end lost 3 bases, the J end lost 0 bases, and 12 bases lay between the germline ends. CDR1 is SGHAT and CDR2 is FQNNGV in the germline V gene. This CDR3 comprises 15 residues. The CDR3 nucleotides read TGTGCCAGCAGCTTCTCCCTCGGTTTCTCCTACGAGCAGTACTTC. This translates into CASSFSLGFSYEQYF.

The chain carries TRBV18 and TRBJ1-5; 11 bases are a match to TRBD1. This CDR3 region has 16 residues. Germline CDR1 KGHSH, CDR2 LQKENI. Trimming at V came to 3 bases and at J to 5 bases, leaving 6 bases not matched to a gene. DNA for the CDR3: TGTGCCAGCTCACCTGGGACAGGGGGTATCGATCAGCCCCAGCATTTT. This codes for CASSPGTGGIDQPQHF.

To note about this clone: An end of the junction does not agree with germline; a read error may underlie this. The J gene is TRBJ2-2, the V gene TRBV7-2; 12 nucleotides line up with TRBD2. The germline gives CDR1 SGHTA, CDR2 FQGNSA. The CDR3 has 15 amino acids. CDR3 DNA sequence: TGTGCCAGCAGCCTAGCGGGAGGGGGCACCGGGGAGCTGTTTTTT. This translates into CASSLAGGGTGELFF.

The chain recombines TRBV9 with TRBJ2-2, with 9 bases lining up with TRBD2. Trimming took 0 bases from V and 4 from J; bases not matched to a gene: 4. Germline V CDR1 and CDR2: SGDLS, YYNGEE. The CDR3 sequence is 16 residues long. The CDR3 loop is CASSVVPSGVTGELFF. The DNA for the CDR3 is TGTGCCAGCAGCGTAGTGCCTAGCGGGGTCACCGGGGAGCTGTTTTTT.

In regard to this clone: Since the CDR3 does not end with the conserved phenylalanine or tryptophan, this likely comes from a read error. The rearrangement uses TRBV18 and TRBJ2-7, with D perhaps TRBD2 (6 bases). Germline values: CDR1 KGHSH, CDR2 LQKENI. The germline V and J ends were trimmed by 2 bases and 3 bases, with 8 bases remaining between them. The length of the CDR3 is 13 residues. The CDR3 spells CASSPGEVYEQYL. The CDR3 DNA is TGTGCCAGCTCACCAGGGGAGGTCTACGAGCAGTACCTC.

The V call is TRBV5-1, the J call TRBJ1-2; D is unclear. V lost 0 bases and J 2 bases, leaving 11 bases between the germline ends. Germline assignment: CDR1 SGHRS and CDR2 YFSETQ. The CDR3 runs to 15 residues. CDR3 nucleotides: TGCGCCAGCAGCTTGGACAGAGCTTACAACTATGGCTACACCTTC. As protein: CASSLDRAYNYGYTF.